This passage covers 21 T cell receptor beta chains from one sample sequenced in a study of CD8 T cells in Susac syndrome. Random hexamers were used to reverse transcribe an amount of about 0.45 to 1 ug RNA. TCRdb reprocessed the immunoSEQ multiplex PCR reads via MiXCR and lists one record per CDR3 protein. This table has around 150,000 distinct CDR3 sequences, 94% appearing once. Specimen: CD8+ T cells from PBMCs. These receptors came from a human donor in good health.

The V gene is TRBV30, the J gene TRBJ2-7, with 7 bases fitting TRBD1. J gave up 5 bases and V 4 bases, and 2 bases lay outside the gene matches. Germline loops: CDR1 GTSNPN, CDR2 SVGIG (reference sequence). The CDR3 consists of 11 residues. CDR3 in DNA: TGTGCCTGGACAGGGGGAAACGAGCAGTACTTC. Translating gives CAWTGGNEQYF.

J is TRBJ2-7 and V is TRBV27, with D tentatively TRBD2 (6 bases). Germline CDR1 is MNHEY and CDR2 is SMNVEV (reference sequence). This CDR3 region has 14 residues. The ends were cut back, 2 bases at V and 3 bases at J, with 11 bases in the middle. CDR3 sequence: CASSLGPGVYEQYF. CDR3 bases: TGTGCCAGCAGTTTAGGGCCGGGAGTCTACGAGCAGTACTTC.

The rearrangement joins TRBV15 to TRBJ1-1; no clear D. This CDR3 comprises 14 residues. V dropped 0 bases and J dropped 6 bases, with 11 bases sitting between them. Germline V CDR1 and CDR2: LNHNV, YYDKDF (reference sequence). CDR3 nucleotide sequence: TGTGCCACCAGCAGAGAAGAACTGTGGGCTGAAGCTTTCTTT. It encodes CATSREELWAEAFF. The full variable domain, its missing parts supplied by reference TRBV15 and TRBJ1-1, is DAMVIQNPRYQVTQFGKPVTLSCSQTLNHNVMYWYQQKSSQAPKLLFHYYDKDFNNEADTPDNFQSRRPNTSFCFLDIRSPGLGDTAMYLCATSREELWAEAFFGQGTRLTVV.

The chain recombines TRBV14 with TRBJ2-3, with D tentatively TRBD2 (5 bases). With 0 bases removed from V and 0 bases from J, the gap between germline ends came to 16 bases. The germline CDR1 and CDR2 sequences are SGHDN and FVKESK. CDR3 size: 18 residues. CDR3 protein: CASSQEAVDFTSTDTQYF. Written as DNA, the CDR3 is TGTGCCAGCAGCCAAGAGGCCGTGGACTTTACTAGCACAGATACGCAGTATTTT.

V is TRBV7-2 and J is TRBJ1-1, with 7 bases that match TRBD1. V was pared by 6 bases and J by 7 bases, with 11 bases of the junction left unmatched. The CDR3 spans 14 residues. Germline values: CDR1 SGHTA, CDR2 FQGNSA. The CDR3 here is CASRPRQGRIEAFF. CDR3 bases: TGTGCCAGCAGACCCCGACAGGGACGTATTGAAGCTTTCTTT.

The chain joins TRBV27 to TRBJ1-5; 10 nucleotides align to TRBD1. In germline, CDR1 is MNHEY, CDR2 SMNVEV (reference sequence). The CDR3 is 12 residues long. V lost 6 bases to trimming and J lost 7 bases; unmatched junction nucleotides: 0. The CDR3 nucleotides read TGTGCCAGCAGGACAGGGGGCCAGCCCCAGCATTTT. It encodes CASRTGGQPQHF.

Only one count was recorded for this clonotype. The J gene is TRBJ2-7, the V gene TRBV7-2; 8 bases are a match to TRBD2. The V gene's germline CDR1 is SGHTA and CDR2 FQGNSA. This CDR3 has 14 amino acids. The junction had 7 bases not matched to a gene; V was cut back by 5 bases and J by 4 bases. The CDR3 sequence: CASSDTSGGYEQYF. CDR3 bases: TGTGCCAGCAGCGACACTAGCGGTGGTTACGAGCAGTACTTC.

The CDR3 is CSAPGLAGGPIAKNIQYF. The DNA for the CDR3 is TGCAGTGCGCCAGGACTAGCGGGAGGGCCGATTGCCAAAAACATTCAGTACTTC. The rearrangement joins TRBV20-1 to TRBJ2-4; TRBD2 aligns across 15 bases. CDR3 length equals 18 residues. J gave up 1 base and V 6 bases, and 10 bases lay outside the gene matches. Germline V gene data show CDR1 as DFQATT and CDR2 as SNEGSKA (reference sequence).

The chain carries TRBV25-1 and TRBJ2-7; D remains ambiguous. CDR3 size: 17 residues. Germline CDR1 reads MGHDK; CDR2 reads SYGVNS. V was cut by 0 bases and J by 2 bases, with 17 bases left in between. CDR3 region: CASSEYGPSAAPYEQYF. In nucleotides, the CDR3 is TGTGCCAGCAGTGAATACGGCCCGTCGGCAGCACCCTACGAGCAGTACTTC.

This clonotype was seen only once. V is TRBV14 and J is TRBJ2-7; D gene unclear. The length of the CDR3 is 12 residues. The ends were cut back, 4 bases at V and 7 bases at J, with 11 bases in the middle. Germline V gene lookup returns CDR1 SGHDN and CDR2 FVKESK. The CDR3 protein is CASSLPHLEQYF. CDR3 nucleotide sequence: TGTGCCAGCAGCCTCCCGCATCTGGAGCAGTACTTC. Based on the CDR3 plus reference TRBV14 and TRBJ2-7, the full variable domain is EAGVTQFPSHSVIEKGQTVTLRCDPISGHDNLYWYRRVMGKEIKFLLHFVKESKQDESGMPNNRFLAERTGGTYSTLKVQPAELEDSGVYFCASSLPHLEQYFGPGTRLTVT.

CDR3: CSAREYRGNTEAFF. DNA of the CDR3: TGCAGTGCTAGAGAGTACCGGGGAAACACTGAAGCTTTCTTT. The chain joins TRBV20-1 to TRBJ1-1; D remains ambiguous. The germline CDR1 and CDR2 sequences are DFQATT and SNEGSKA (reference sequence). V lost 0 bases and J lost 2, with 10 bases in between. The CDR3 contains 14 residues.

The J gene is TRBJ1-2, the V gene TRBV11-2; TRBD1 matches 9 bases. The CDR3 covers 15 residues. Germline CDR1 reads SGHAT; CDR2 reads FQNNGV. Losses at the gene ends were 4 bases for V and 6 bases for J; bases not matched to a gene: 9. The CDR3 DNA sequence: TGTGCCAGCAGCTCACCACAGGGGGCAGAGGATGGCTACACCTTC. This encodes CASSSPQGAEDGYTF.

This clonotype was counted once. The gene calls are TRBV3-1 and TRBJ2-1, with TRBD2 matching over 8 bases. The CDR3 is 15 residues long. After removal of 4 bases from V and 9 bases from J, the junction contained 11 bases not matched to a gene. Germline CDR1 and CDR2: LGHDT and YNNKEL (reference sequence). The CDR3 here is CASSPLRKREFEQFF. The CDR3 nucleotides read TGTGCCAGCAGCCCCCTTCGGAAGCGGGAGTTTGAGCAGTTCTTC.

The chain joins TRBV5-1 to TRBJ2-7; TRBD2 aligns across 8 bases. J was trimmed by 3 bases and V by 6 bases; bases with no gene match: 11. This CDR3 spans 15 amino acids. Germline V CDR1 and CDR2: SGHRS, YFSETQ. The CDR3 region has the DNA TGCGCCAGCAACAAGTCCGGGAGGGGCGGCTACGAGCAGTACTTC. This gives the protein CASNKSGRGGYEQYF.

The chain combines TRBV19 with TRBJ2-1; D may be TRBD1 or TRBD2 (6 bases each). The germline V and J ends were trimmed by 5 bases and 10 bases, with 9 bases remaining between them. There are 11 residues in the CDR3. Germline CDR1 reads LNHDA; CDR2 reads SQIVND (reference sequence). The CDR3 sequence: CASSGGQEQFF. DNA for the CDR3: TGTGCCAGTAGTGGGGGGCAAGAGCAGTTCTTC. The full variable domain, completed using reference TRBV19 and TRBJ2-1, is DGGITQSPKYLFRKEGQNVTLSCEQNLNHDAMYWYRQDPGQGLRLIYYSQIVNDFQKGDIAEGYSVSREKKESFPLTVTSAQKNPTAFYLCASSGGQEQFFGPGTRLTVL.

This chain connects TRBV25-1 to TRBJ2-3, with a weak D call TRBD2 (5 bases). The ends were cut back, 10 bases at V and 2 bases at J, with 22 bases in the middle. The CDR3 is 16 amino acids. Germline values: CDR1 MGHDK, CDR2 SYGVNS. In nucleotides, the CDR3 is TGTGCCACCAACCCATCCACCGCGGGCAACACAGATACGCAGTATTTT. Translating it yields CATNPSTAGNTDTQYF.

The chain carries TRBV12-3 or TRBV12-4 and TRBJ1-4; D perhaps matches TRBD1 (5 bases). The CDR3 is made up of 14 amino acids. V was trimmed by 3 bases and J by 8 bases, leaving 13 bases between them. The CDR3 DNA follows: TGTGCCAGCAGTTTCGTGGGGACGAGAGAAAAACTGTTTTTT. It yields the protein CASSFVGTREKLFF.

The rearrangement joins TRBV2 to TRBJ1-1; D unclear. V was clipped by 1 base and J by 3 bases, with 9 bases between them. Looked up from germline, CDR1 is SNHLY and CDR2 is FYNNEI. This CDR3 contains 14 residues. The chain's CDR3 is CASSEGAYYTEAFF. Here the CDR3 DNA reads TGTGCCAGCAGTGAAGGCGCTTATTACACTGAAGCTTTCTTT. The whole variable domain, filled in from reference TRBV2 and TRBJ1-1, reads EPEVTQTPSHQVTQMGQEVILRCVPISNHLYFYWYRQILGQKVEFLVSFYNNEISEKSEIFDDQFSVERPDGSNFTLKIRSTKLEDSAMYFCASSEGAYYTEAFFGQGTRLTVV.

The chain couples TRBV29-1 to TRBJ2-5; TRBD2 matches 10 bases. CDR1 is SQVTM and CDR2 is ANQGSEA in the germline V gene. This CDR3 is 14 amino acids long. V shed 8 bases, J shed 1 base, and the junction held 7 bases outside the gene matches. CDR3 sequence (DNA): TGCAGCTTTCGGACTAGCGGACCCCAAGAGACCCAGTACTTC. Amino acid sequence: CSFRTSGPQETQYF. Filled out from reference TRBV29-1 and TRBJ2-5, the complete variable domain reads SAVISQKPSRDICQRGTSLTIQCQVDSQVTMMFWYRQQPGQSLTLIATANQGSEATYESGFVIDKFPISRPNLTFSTLTVSNMSPEDSSIYLCSFRTSGPQETQYFGPGTRLLVL.

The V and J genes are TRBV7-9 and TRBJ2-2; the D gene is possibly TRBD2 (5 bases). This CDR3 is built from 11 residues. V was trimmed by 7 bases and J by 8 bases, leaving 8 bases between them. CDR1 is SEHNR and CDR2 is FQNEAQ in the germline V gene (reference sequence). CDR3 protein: CASIGKGELFF. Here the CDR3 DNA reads TGTGCCAGCATCGGGAAAGGGGAGCTGTTTTTT.

Here the CDR3 reads CASGFSSNTEAFF. In DNA, the CDR3 is TGTGCTAGTGGTTTCAGCTCTAACACTGAAGCTTTCTTT. V usage is TRBV12-5 and J usage is TRBJ1-1, with no clear D. This CDR3 has 13 residues. The germline gives CDR1 LGHNT, CDR2 FRNRAP. V was pared by 3 bases and J by 2 bases, with 7 bases between. Full variable domain (missing parts from reference TRBV12-5 and TRBJ1-1): DARVTQTPRHKVTEMGQEVTMRCQPILGHNTVFWYRQTMMQGLELLAYFRNRAPLDDSGMPKDRFSAEMPDATLATLKIQPSEPRDSAVYFCASGFSSNTEAFFGQGTRLTVV.